This TCR beta chain was captured by sequencing in a study of T cell repertoires in ileal Crohn's disease. Across the study: Surgery for a complication: stricturing in approximately 60%, penetrating in roughly 39%. Findings and caveats of the study: Every patient over 26.8% clonality showed endoscopic recurrence.

Details on this clone: Antigen: not known.

Included were adult ileal or ileocolonic Crohn's patients indicated for ileocolonic resection. The table came from immunoSEQ multiplex PCR; TCRdb's copy has only in-frame clones and leaves some out. The sample includes about 15,000 clones, about 55% of them seen just once. V shed 3 bases and J 5 bases; nucleotides not matched to a gene: 10. The CDR3 spans 15 residues. Germline V gene sequence: CDR1 SGHDT, CDR2 YYEEEE. Sequencing used ileal tissue. This TCR was sampled from an adult with Crohn's disease. The genes are TRBV5-6 and TRBJ2-7; 8 bases line up with TRBD1. CDR3 DNA: TGTGCCAGCAGCTCCCTACTCCGGGACAGGAACGAGCAGTACTTC. Amino acids: CASSSLLRDRNEQYF.